Listed here are 10 T cell receptor beta chains from one sample, sequenced in a study of T cells after yellow fever vaccination. A single record per CDR3 protein comes from TCRdb applying MiXCR to the 5' RACE reads. This sample yields 500,000 to 650,000 distinct CDR3 sequences, of which 9% to 15% are seen a single time; more than 12% belongs to the top ten. Sequencing used PBMCs, obtained on the day of the yellow fever booster vaccination. The receptors shown here come from a man aged 25 to 45 who received the YFV17D yellow fever vaccine.

Only a few counts were recorded for this clonotype. The V call is TRBV12-3 or TRBV12-4, the J call TRBJ1-2, with D unclear. V lost 6 bases to trimming and J lost 5 bases, with 16 bases between them. This CDR3 has 14 residues. CDR3 sequence: CASSSWGLGYGYTF. The CDR3 nucleotides are TGTGCCAGCAGCTCGTGGGGTTTGGGTTATGGCTACACCTTC.

This chain uses TRBV6-2 or TRBV6-3 with TRBJ2-3; possibly TRBD2 for D (5 bases). The V gene lost 7 bases and the J gene lost 5 bases, with 19 bases spanning the gap. The germline V gene encodes CDR1 MNHEY and CDR2 SVGEGT. This CDR3 spans 15 amino acids. CDR3 DNA sequence: TGTGCCAGCACCCTCGGAGAGGGAGTTGGAGATACGCAGTATTTT. Its translation is CASTLGEGVGDTQYF.

This clonotype was detected only a few times. The genes are TRBV29-1 and TRBJ2-7; 7 bases line up with TRBD1. The V gene end was trimmed by 6 bases and the J gene end by 7 bases; junction bases not matched to a gene: 9. Germline V CDR1 and CDR2: SQVTM, ANQGSEA. The CDR3 is 12 amino acids. CDR3 in amino acids: CSVGDRAGEQYF. In DNA form, the CDR3 reads TGCAGCGTCGGTGACAGGGCCGGGGAGCAGTACTTC.

J is TRBJ2-3 and V is TRBV7-2, with a possible D match to TRBD2 (6 bases). With 2 bases removed from V and 2 bases from J, the gap between germline ends came to 17 bases. The CDR3 spans 17 residues. Germline V gene lookup returns CDR1 SGHTA and CDR2 FQGNSA. CDR3 in amino acids: CASSLRTAGPPTDTQYF. CDR3 nucleotides: TGTGCCAGCAGCTTACGTACGGCGGGGCCCCCCACAGATACGCAGTATTTT.

This clonotype was observed a handful of times. This rearrangement joins TRBV18 to TRBJ2-7; D is uncertain. CDR3 length equals 11 residues. CDR1 KGHSH and CDR2 LQKENI come from the germline V gene. Trimming left V 2 bases short and J 6 bases short, with 5 bases between. This chain's CDR3 is CASSPSREQYF. Written as DNA, the CDR3 is TGTGCCAGCTCACCAAGCCGCGAGCAGTACTTC. Looking up the rest from reference TRBV18 and TRBJ2-7 gives the full variable domain: NAGVMQNPRHLVRRRGQEARLRCSPMKGHSHVYWYRQLPEEGLKFMVYLQKENIIDESGMPKERFSAEFPKEGPSILRIQQVVRGDSAAYFCASSPSREQYFGPGTRLTVT.

This clonotype was counted a few times. The rearrangement uses TRBV27 and TRBJ2-7, with 11 nucleotides matching TRBD2. The CDR3 length is 13 residues. J was trimmed by 5 bases and V by 5 bases; bases with no gene match: 2. Germline V lookup: CDR1 MNHEY, CDR2 SMNVEV (reference sequence). Here the CDR3 DNA reads TGTGCCAGCAGTCTAGCGGGAGGCCACGAGCAGTACTTC. The encoded protein is CASSLAGGHEQYF.

This clonotype occurred many times. This chain uses TRBV7-6 with TRBJ2-3; TRBD2 agrees at 8 bases. The CDR3 totals 17 residues. Looked up from germline, CDR1 is SGHVS and CDR2 is FNYEAQ. J was trimmed by 4 bases and V by 3 bases; bases with no gene match: 12. CDR3 in amino acids: CASSLMGSGRSSDTQYF. CDR3 in DNA: TGTGCCAGCAGCTTGATGGGCAGCGGGAGATCTTCAGATACGCAGTATTTT.

The V and J genes are TRBV20-1 and TRBJ2-7; D assignment may be TRBD1 or TRBD2 (5 bases each). The CDR3 is made up of 13 amino acids. V was pared by 2 bases and J by 2 bases, with 10 bases between. Looked up from germline, CDR1 is DFQATT and CDR2 is SNEGSKA (reference sequence). The CDR3 region is CSARLPGPYEQYF. CDR3 in DNA: TGCAGTGCTAGACTACCGGGGCCCTACGAGCAGTACTTC.

V gene TRBV6-5 combines with J gene TRBJ2-7; maybe TRBD2 (5 bases). Trimming cost V 2 bases and J 0 bases, with 8 bases left between them. The CDR3 covers 14 residues. Germline-derived CDR1 and CDR2 are MNHEY and SVGAGI. The CDR3 DNA sequence: TGTGCCAGCAGTTACCTAGCCAGCTCCTACGAGCAGTACTTC. Protein product: CASSYLASSYEQYF.

This clonotype has ten or more counts. The chain uses TRBV27 and TRBJ2-5; 7 bases are a match to TRBD1. The CDR3 is 14 amino acids. The trim removed 5 bases at V and 2 bases at J, leaving 5 bases unmatched. Germline V gene sequence: CDR1 MNHEY, CDR2 SMNVEV (reference sequence). CDR3 in amino acids: CASSDGTVQETQYF. The CDR3 nucleotides are TGTGCCAGCAGTGACGGGACAGTACAAGAGACCCAGTACTTC.